Described below is a single T cell receptor (beta chain) sequence and its context. It lacks a known antigen. No much larger clonotype is one base removed from it; base qualities were not supplied. The data were obtained in a study of beta chain features in type 1 diabetes (dated by TCRdb to the late 2010s). A note on the overall study: No differences in mean age, gender distribution, total cell number or subset yield were found between patients and healthy donors. A total of 85 million to 140 million sorted cells were examined across all samples, and a strong correlation was observed between cell number per subset and RNA yield. In the study, recently diagnosed type 1 diabetes patients and matched healthy donors were compared on the TCRB repertoires of their sorted circulating CD4+ T cell subsets. Naive and central memory subsets were obtained from all 30 or so donors, but regulatory and stem cell-like memory subsets were isolated from only 8 patients and 8 healthy donors. Overall study results and their limits: Sequencing cDNA rather than genomic DNA could over-represent highly expressing activated cells, although activation and CD3 levels did not differ between groups. Only small numbers of individuals were included in the HLA sub-analyses, which left unresolved whether HLA type had any influence on TCRB rearrangement. PCR might favor shorter templates, but patient and control samples were amplified and corrected together, so any skew would affect both groups equally. A moderate but significant shortening of TCRB CDR3 length was observed in type 1 diabetes patients in all four CD4+ subsets. Naive, central memory and regulatory TCRB repertoires appeared to be more similar among patients than among healthy donors. At VDJ recombination sites, patients with type 1 diabetes made fewer insertions and deleted more nucleotides, a pattern implying thymic rearrangement abnormalities.

Each donor gave one peripheral blood draw, averaging about 100 mL, which was collected into heparinised tubes. A BD FACSAria II was used to sort naive, central memory, regulatory and stem cell-like memory CD4+ T cells with a panel that included CD45RO, CCR7, CD25, CD127, CD95 and CD27. Purity was above 95% for every sorted population. Right away, PBMCs were isolated by Lymphoprep density gradient centrifugation and were stained directly, with no culture step. So that batch effects would be minimized, each experiment stained and sorted samples in pairs, pairing one healthy donor with one patient. Trimming at the junction amounts to 3 bases on V and 0 bases on J, and the germline ends lie 9 bases apart. From the cysteine through the phenylalanine, the CDR3 covers 14 amino acids. The read is trimmed to its CDR3 DNA, 42 bases read in frame from base 1. The germline V gene encodes CDR1 GTSNPN and CDR2 SVGIG (reference sequence).

The entire isolated RNA was reverse transcribed using the High Capacity cDNA Reverse Transcription Kit, and thus expressed TCRB transcripts were sequenced. Deep immunoSEQ sequencing was performed on naive, central memory and regulatory T cell samples, with an average of roughly 3.6 million total reads per sample. Sorted cells were lysed in RLT buffer, and RNA was extracted using DNase-treated RNeasy Micro or Mini kits according to cell number. Each cell subset was processed on its own to prevent cross-contamination, while patient and healthy donor samples were processed together. The immunoSEQ multiplex PCR was used to amplify TCRB sequences from cDNA, generating 87-bp fragments that spanned the CDR3 region. Sequencing of the amplicons was done on the Illumina HiSeq platform. The paper's data handling went like this. Synthetic template baselines were used to correct PCR bias computationally, reads within Hamming distance 2 were collapsed together, and singletons that could not be merged were discarded. Reads were aligned against IMGT to assign V, D and J genes, CDR3 length and insertions or deletions at six rearrangement sites. Clonotype counts were normalized to sorted cell number within each subset before computing true diversity and Gini coefficients with the tcR R package. Repertoire sharing was quantified using the overlap coefficient calculated on TCRB nucleotide sequences. Out-of-frame TCRB sequences from naive cells were analyzed to stand in for the pre-selection repertoire. In its TCRdb copy, this immuneACCESS table keeps in-frame sequences only and misses some clones. Where compared with another copy, unresolved V genes explain less than half of these, and the others have no known cause. V and J calls and clone size are those listed in that table; D and trimming were worked out from the DNA. The sample table shows 600,000 to 650,000 clones, and 15% to 19% are seen once. The ten biggest clones cover approximately 0.087% of the sample.

The TCR was taken from a man aged 18 to 29 in good health. Input material: naive CD4+ T cells from blood. The label giving this sample's cell subset or site can be read as: true naive CD4+ T cells. The chain joins TRBV30 to TRBJ1-3; the D gene assignment is ambiguous. The DNA reads as follows: TGTGCCTGGAGCGACGGGCCCTCTGGAAACACCATATATTTT. Its protein is CAWSDGPSGNTIYF.